These 7 T cell receptor beta chains came from one sample sequenced in a study of CD8 T cells in ankylosing spondylitis. Their cognate antigens are unknown. TCRdb reprocessed the 5' RACE reads with MiXCR, giving one entry per CDR3 protein. The data show about 800,000 distinct CDR3 sequences, about an eighth seen once. General study findings and limits: Among TCR beta sequences, a motif of eight highly homologous variants appeared characteristic of ankylosing spondylitis blood.

Sequencing was carried out using blood, either unsorted or a sorted T cell fraction (not recorded which). Receptor source: a male donor with ankylosing spondylitis.

J is TRBJ1-2 and V is TRBV7-9; a possible D gene is TRBD1 (6 bases). Per the germline V gene, CDR1 is SEHNR and CDR2 is FQNEAQ (reference sequence). Trimming removed 5 bases from V and 8 bases from J, with 15 bases in between. The length of the CDR3 is 13 residues. For the CDR3, the DNA is TGTGCCAGCAGCCCCCTAGGACAGACGGGCTACACCTTC. It yields the protein CASSPLGQTGYTF.

This clonotype was observed a few times. The chain has TRBV6-5 and TRBJ2-1; unclear D gene. The CDR3 contains 19 residues. Germline V gene data show CDR1 as MNHEY and CDR2 as SVGAGI. The ends were cut back, 2 bases at V and 5 bases at J, with 25 bases in the middle. This CDR3 is CASSYPGRTASALDNEQFF. DNA of the CDR3: TGTGCCAGCAGTTACCCGGGTCGAACGGCATCGGCCCTTGACAATGAGCAGTTCTTC.

In its sample, this clonotype was seen many times. CDR3 DNA sequence: TGTGCCAGCAGCTCCCCCGGGACAGGAGACTATGGCTACACCTTC. Protein product: CASSSPGTGDYGYTF. The rearrangement links TRBV7-9 to TRBJ1-2; the match to TRBD1 covers 8 bases. The V gene end was trimmed by 4 bases and the J gene end by 3 bases; junction bases not matched to a gene: 7. Germline V CDR1 and CDR2: SEHNR, FQNEAQ (reference sequence). This CDR3 comprises 15 residues.

This clonotype appeared a few times. DNA for the CDR3: TGTGCCAGCAGCTCCGGGACTAGCGGGCTGAGGGATGAGCAGTTCTTC. Translation: CASSSGTSGLRDEQFF. The rearrangement links TRBV7-9 to TRBJ2-1, with TRBD2 matching over 12 bases. The CDR3 runs to 16 residues. Germline CDR1 reads SEHNR; CDR2 reads FQNEAQ (reference sequence). The ends lost 4 bases at V and 8 bases at J; junction bases unmatched: 9.

This chain connects TRBV6-5 to TRBJ1-2; TRBD1 aligns across 8 bases. This CDR3 is built from 18 residues. Germline loops: CDR1 MNHEY, CDR2 SVGAGI. J gave up 0 bases and V 0 bases, and 9 bases lay outside the gene matches. The CDR3 nucleotides are TGTGCCAGCAGTTACTCCAGGACAGGGAAGAAGGCTAACTATGGCTACACCTTC. The encoded protein is CASSYSRTGKKANYGYTF.

This clonotype has ten or more counts. This chain links TRBV5-1 with TRBJ2-7; D is unclear. The CDR3 sequence is 14 residues long. Trimming stripped 1 base from V and 1 base from J, with 9 bases between. CDR1 and CDR2 (germline): SGHRS, YFSETQ. The CDR3 reads CASSLNGGSYEQYF. CDR3 DNA: TGCGCCAGCAGCTTGAATGGTGGGTCCTACGAGCAGTACTTC.

V gene TRBV6-5 combines with J gene TRBJ2-5, with a tentative D call TRBD1 (5 bases). The CDR3 extends over 14 amino acids. The ends were cut back, 2 bases at V and 4 bases at J, with 11 bases in the middle. Germline V lookup: CDR1 MNHEY, CDR2 SVGAGI. In nucleotides, the CDR3 is TGTGCCAGCAGTTACGAGGCAGGGCGAGAGACCCAGTACTTC. It translates to CASSYEAGRETQYF.